This TCR beta chain was identified in a study of blood T cell repertoires in COVID-19. Germline values: CDR1 SSHAT, CDR2 FNYEAQ (reference sequence). The CDR3 totals 18 residues. Data came from immunoSEQ multiplex PCR; TCRdb stores just in-frame clones and leaves some out. Counted here are 400,000 to 550,000 clones, around 90% occurring once; the ten biggest clones make up 1.5% to 2%. Notes on this clone: Germline is not matched at one junction end, which may reflect a read error.

The chain employs TRBV7-7 and TRBJ1-3; D may be TRBD1 (5 bases). The receptor comes from a woman in her late teens or twenties with acute COVID-19. Material: PBMCs or T cells enriched from blood (not recorded which). CDR3 in amino acids: CASSEVITGGETGNTIYF. CDR3 sequence (DNA): TGTGCTAGCAGCGAAGTAATTACGGGGGGGGAAACTGGAAACACCATATATTTT.